The sequence of this T cell receptor beta chain was determined in a study of vaccination and CD4 T cells after COVID-19. Study at large: Six males and four females constituted the convalescent cohort, two of whom were Hispanic.

This clonotype occurred a few times. Its antigen is not identified. As for treatment: approximately nine-day PBMC culture with coronavirus spike peptide pools or control peptides (ViraFEST assay). The collection of CD4+ T cells from the unexposed donor took place before the COVID-19 pandemic (2011-2018). Cultured CD4+ T-cell DNA underwent Oncomine TCR Beta short-read sequencing. Using its own MiXCR run on the PCR reads, TCRdb lists one record per CDR3 protein. Of thousands of distinct CDR3 sequences listed, approximately 35% were seen once; the top ten hold about 16%. Sequenced: CD4+ T cells from blood, cultured in vitro. This sequence originates from a human donor in good health.

The CDR3 coding sequence is TGTGCCAGCAGCCCCCGACAGGGAGGGGAGACCCAGTACTTC. This translates into CASSPRQGGETQYF. V is TRBV7-2 and J is TRBJ2-5; either TRBD1 or TRBD2 may supply D (7 bases each). Germline lookup yields CDR1 SGHTA and CDR2 FQGNSA. V lost 5 bases and J 5 bases, leaving 15 bases between the germline ends. The CDR3 has 14 amino acids.